The entry below gives a single T cell receptor (beta chain) sequence along with its context. Its antigen is not known. Sampling times: baseline, cycle 4 day 1, cycle 7 day 1. The sample comes from a study of OX40 agonist ivuxolimab in advanced cancers. On the study more broadly: An agonistic anti-OX40 (CD134) antibody, ivuxolimab, was used to treat the patients. Study results and caveats: Average numbers of expanded clones were greater in CD8+ T cells than in CD4+.

Measured with immunoSEQ multiplex PCR; TCRdb has only the in-frame clones, and not every one. The sample consists of about 110,000 clones, roughly 90% of them appearing once. The length of the CDR3 is 14 residues. V lost 7 bases and J lost 4; bases outside the gene matches: 8. Germline-derived CDR1 and CDR2 are SNHLY and FYNNEI. This chain connects TRBV2 to TRBJ2-3; 7 positions match TRBD1. The sequenced sample was CD4+ or CD8+ T cells sorted from blood, obtained in a trial of the OX40 agonist ivuxolimab. The receptor's source is an adult with an advanced solid tumor such as melanoma, head and neck, liver or kidney cancer. CDR3 sequence reads: CASTPPDRADTQYF. The CDR3 nucleotides read TGTGCCAGCACACCCCCCGACAGGGCAGATACGCAGTATTTT. The full variable domain, its missing parts supplied by reference TRBV2 and TRBJ2-3, is EPEVTQTPSHQVTQMGQEVILRCVPISNHLYFYWYRQILGQKVEFLVSFYNNEISEKSEIFDDQFSVERPDGSNFTLKIRSTKLEDSAMYFCASTPPDRADTQYFGPGTRLTVL.